These T cell receptor beta chains were read from a single sample in a study of T cells in Graves' hyperthyroidism and ophthalmopathy. Each CDR3 protein is one row after TCRdb ran MiXCR on the multiplex PCR reads. The data hold some 500,000 distinct CDR3 sequences, with around 15% observed a single time. Specimen: blood. The origin of the receptors is a woman aged 18-29 years with Graves' hyperthyroidism. Each CDR3 is given with its conserved first and last residue. A D gene is named only where the DNA matches it firmly. Some rows mark clone size as missing; the rest say once, few, many or name a class of expanded clone.

>TRBJ1-1|many|TRBV5-1|.
CASSSERTVASAFF
TGCGCCAGCAGCTCCGAACGGACGGTGGCGTCGGCTTTCTTT
>TRBJ2-2|.|TRBV5-1|TRBD2
CASSLEGLGTIGELFF
TGCGCCAGCAGCTTGGAAGGACTAGGGACCATCGGGGAGCTGTTTTTT
>TRBJ2-3|few|TRBV9|.
CASSVGQLTDTQYF
TGTGCCAGCAGCGTAGGACAGCTGACAGATACGCAGTATTTT
>TRBJ1-4|many|TRBV29-1|.
CSVVGLGEKLFF
TGCAGCGTTGTTGGGCTCGGGGAAAAACTGTTTTTT
>TRBJ1-1|many|TRBV10-3|.
CAIGEGQGTEAFF
TGTGCCATCGGGGAGGGTCAGGGCACTGAAGCTTTCTTT
>TRBJ2-1|.|TRBV27|TRBD2
CASSPKGLAGTTFLSYNEQFF
TGTGCCAGCAGTCCAAAGGGTTTAGCGGGAACTACGTTCCTATCCTACAATGAGCAGTTCTTC
>TRBJ2-2|.|TRBV29-1|TRBD1
CSVSDRLRTGELFF
TGCAGCGTATCGGACAGGCTGCGAACCGGGGAGCTGTTTTTT
>TRBJ1-1|.|TRBV30|.
CAWLAGTLNTEAFF
TGTGCCTGGCTGGCCGGGACGTTGAACACTGAAGCTTTCTTT
>TRBJ1-2|few|TRBV4-2|.
CASSQGVSLSGYTF
TGTGCCAGCAGCCAAGGGGTTTCGTTAAGTGGCTACACCTTC
>TRBJ2-1|many|TRBV20-1|TRBD2
CSARPSGRALNEQFF
TGCAGTGCTAGACCCAGCGGGAGGGCCCTCAATGAGCAGTTCTTC
>TRBJ2-7|many|TRBV11-2|.
CASSYGGRRLASYEQYF
TGTGCCAGCAGTTATGGGGGAAGGAGACTGGCCTCCTACGAGCAGTACTTC